The subject of this entry is one T cell receptor (beta chain). This CDR3 region has 16 residues. Germline CDR1 MGHRA, CDR2 YSYEKL. The J segment lost 6 bases and the V segment lost 0 bases, leaving 8 bases of the junction unmatched. The sample is drawn from a study of cytomegalovirus exposure and HLA in healthy donors. This PCR relied on a set of 60 Vbeta primers and 13 Jbeta primers. Generated by immunoSEQ multiplex PCR, the TCRdb table keeps only in-frame clones and is missing some. The sample records about 160,000 clones, 87% being singletons. The V call is TRBV4-1, the J call TRBJ2-1, with 7 bases matching TRBD1. This clonotype was obtained from a woman aged 25 to 39 in good health and CMV-seronegative. Material: PBMCs. The CDR3 protein is CASSQETSGTVNEQFF. The CDR3 DNA sequence: TGCGCCAGCAGCCAAGAAACAAGTGGGACAGTCAATGAGCAGTTCTTC.